This TCR beta chain was found in a study of blood T cell repertoires in COVID-19. Under the authors' procedure: Reference gene primers were amplified, and this amplification served to estimate nucleated cell counts. Using immunoSEQ multiplex PCR, the repertoire was profiled, and TCRdb retains in-frame clones only, with some absent. Clonal size and the V and J genes are those of that table, whereas D and trimming came from the DNA. Among about 360,000 clones listed, 75% to 90% were seen once. Trimming stripped 8 bases from V and 6 bases from J, with 17 bases between. The CDR3 has 13 amino acids. What was sequenced was peripheral blood. This sequence was found in a woman aged 55 to 70 with COVID-19, enrolled during active disease. The V and J genes are TRBV12-3 or TRBV12-4 and TRBJ2-7; D is possibly TRBD1 (5 bases). The CDR3 DNA sequence: TGTGCCAGCGGGATGGTCAGGGCCCCCGAGCAGTACTTC. This codes for CASGMVRAPEQYF.